The present entry profiles one T cell receptor beta chain with its context. Trimming stripped 2 bases from V and 3 bases from J, with 17 bases between. The length of the CDR3 is 17 residues. In germline, CDR1 is SGHTA, CDR2 FQGNSA. This sample is drawn from a study of T cells in Graves' hyperthyroidism and ophthalmopathy. Regions amplified from RNA transcripts were the TCR beta CDR3 regions. The HTBI primer set served for first-round RT-PCR of the TCR CDR3. TCRdb independently ran MiXCR on the multiplex PCR reads; one entry per CDR3 protein. Seen here are 250,000 to 350,000 distinct CDR3 sequences, around 20% observed once, and the top ten hold around 62%.

Material for sequencing was blood. The clonotype originates from a man aged 30-40 years with Graves' ophthalmopathy. V usage is TRBV7-2 and J usage is TRBJ2-4; maybe TRBD2 (6 bases). CDR3 amino acids: CASSLTGTQGDKNIQYF. CDR3 in DNA: TGTGCCAGCAGCTTAACCGGGACTCAAGGGGACAAAAACATTCAGTACTTC.